The rows below give T cell receptor beta chains drawn from one sample of a study of blood T cell repertoires in COVID-19. Assay: immunoSEQ multiplex PCR; the TCRdb copy retains only in-frame clones and omits some. The sample lists 60,000 to 90,000 clones, 84% occurring once. The sample consisted of peripheral blood. The receptors originated from a man in his forties or fifties with acute or convalescent COVID-19. CDR3s include the opening cysteine and the closing phenylalanine or tryptophan. Fields, in order: V gene, D gene, J gene, CDR3 protein. D genes are given only for firm matches.

TRBV10-3	TRBD2	TRBJ2-1	CATLAGANEEQFF
TRBV11-2	-	TRBJ1-4	CASSLGQHPNEKLFF
TRBV28	-	TRBJ1-5	CASLPGIAYRQPQHF
TRBV27	-	TRBJ1-2	CASSLNTGYLTMAGYTF
TRBV12-5	-	TRBJ2-1	CASGLANTGKGRNEQFF
TRBV30	-	TRBJ2-3	CAWRGTSDTQYF
TRBV21-1	-	TRBJ2-7	CASSKNVYWREFGYF
TRBV7-9	TRBD2	TRBJ2-1	CASSLLRTSGSRDNEQFF
TRBV5-1	TRBD2	TRBJ2-7	CASSTDGGVFSYEQYF
TRBV7-8	TRBD2	TRBJ2-2	CASSPRGIAGAAGELFF
TRBV5-1	-	TRBJ2-1	CASTHRRIDNDEQFF
TRBV30	-	TRBJ1-2	CAWSVLGGGYGYTF
TRBV5-1	-	TRBJ1-5	CASSPNSNQPQHF
TRBV15	-	TRBJ1-3	CATSPFPRDSGNTIYF